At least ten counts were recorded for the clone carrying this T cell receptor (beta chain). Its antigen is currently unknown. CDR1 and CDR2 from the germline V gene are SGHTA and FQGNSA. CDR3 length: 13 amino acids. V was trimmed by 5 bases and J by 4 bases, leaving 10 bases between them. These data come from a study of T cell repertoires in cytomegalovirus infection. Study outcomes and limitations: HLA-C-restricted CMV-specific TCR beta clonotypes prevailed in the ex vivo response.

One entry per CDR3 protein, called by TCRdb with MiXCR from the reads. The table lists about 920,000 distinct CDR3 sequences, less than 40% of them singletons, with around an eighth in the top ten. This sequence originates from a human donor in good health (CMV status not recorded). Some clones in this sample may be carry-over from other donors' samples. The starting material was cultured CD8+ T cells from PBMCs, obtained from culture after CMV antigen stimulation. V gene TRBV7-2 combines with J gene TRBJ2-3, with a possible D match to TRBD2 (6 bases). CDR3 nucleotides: TGTGCCAGCAGCCCCGGGGGAGCAGATACGCAGTATTTT. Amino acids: CASSPGGADTQYF.